Listed below are T cell receptor beta chains from one sample, sequenced in a study of CD8+CD57+ T cells in acquired aplastic anemia. TCRdb re-called the reads with MiXCR, one entry per CDR3 protein. The table includes roughly 170,000 distinct CDR3 sequences, nearly 50% detected once. The specimen sequenced was sorted CD4+, CD8+, or CD8+CD57+ T cells (not recorded which) from PBMCs. The receptors originated from a human donor with aplastic anemia. The CDR3 runs from the conserved cysteine through the conserved F or W. D genes are given only for firm matches. For some rows the clone size is stated as once, few or many, or as a class when expanded; others skip it.

abundance	j_gene	d_gene	v_gene	CDR3nt	CDR3aa
many	TRBJ2-1	TRBD2	TRBV6-1	TGTGCCAGCAGCCTGACTAGCGGGGGATCCTACAATGAGCAGTTCTTC	CASSLTSGGSYNEQFF
few	TRBJ2-1	NA	TRBV29-1	TGCAGCGTTGGGGTAGCGACCCAACGTTACAATGAGCAGTTCTTC	CSVGVATQRYNEQFF
NA	TRBJ2-7	NA	TRBV4-1	TGCGCCAGCAGCCAACTCCTGGCCGGGACCTACGAGCAGTACTTC	CASSQLLAGTYEQYF
medium-sized	TRBJ1-3	NA	TRBV24-1	TGTGCCACCAGTGATCCCCCTGGACAGTCCTCTGGAAACACCATATATTTT	CATSDPPGQSSGNTIYF
NA	TRBJ2-6	NA	TRBV10-3	TGTGCCATCATGGACACTGGGGCCAACGTCCTGACTTTC	CAIMDTGANVLTF
NA	TRBJ1-2	NA	TRBV3-1	TGTGCCAGCAGCCTAAACCCCCCGGGGACCCCTGGAGACTATGGCTACACCTTC	CASSLNPPGTPGDYGYTF
NA	TRBJ1-1	NA	TRBV15	TGTGCCACCAGCAGAGACAGGGTCCACACTGAGGCTTTCTTT	CATSRDRVHTEAFF
NA	TRBJ2-2	NA	TRBV2	TGTGCTAGCGCGCAGGGATTTGCTGGGAAGCTGTTTTTT	CASAQGFAGKLFF
few	TRBJ2-7	NA	TRBV20-1	TGCAGTGCTAGAGATCGCAGGCTCTCCTACGAGCAGTACTTC	CSARDRRLSYEQYF
few	TRBJ2-7	NA	TRBV7-2	TGTGCCAGCAGCCCCTTGACAGATAGGAGCTACGAGCAGTACTTC	CASSPLTDRSYEQYF
many	TRBJ2-7	TRBD1	TRBV6-1	TGTGCCAGCAGTGTACGACCCGGGACAGCCAACTACGAGCAGTACTTC	CASSVRPGTANYEQYF
once	TRBJ1-1	NA	TRBV7-2	TGTGCCAGCAGCTCGACAGGAGGGATGACTGAAGCTTTCTTT	CASSSTGGMTEAFF
few	TRBJ2-3	TRBD1	TRBV10-3	TGTGCCACCACCGAGGGACAGGGGAGCACAGATACGCAGTATTTT	CATTEGQGSTDTQYF
many	TRBJ2-7	TRBD1	TRBV6-2/TRBV6-3	TGTGCCAGCAGTTCACGACAGGGGTATGAGCAGTACTTC	CASSSRQGYEQYF
NA	TRBJ1-1	NA	TRBV5-1	TGCGCCAGCAACAACAGGGCTGGCACTGAAGCTTTCTTT	CASNNRAGTEAFF
NA	TRBJ2-7	TRBD2	TRBV10-2	TGCGCCAGCAGGGGACTAGCGGGTAGCTACGAGCAGTACTTC	CASRGLAGSYEQYF
many	TRBJ1-1	NA	TRBV19	TGTGCCAGTGACGGGTTATCGACCGCCAAAGCTTTCTTT	CASDGLSTAKAFF
NA	TRBJ2-2	NA	TRBV12-3/TRBV12-4	TGTGCCAGCAGCGTAGTAGTCGGTATGAACACCGGGGAGCTGTTTTTT	CASSVVVGMNTGELFF
NA	TRBJ1-2	NA	TRBV7-3	TGTGCCAGCAGCCCGACGGGGGGCTATGGCTACACCTTC	CASSPTGGYGYTF
NA	TRBJ2-3	TRBD2	TRBV12-3/TRBV12-4	TGTGCCAGCAGTTTTAGGCTAGCGGGTCCAACAGATACGCAGTATTTT	CASSFRLAGPTDTQYF
once	TRBJ2-7	NA	TRBV4-3	TGCGCCAGCAGCAGGCAGCCTCAGAACGAGCAGTACTTC	CASSRQPQNEQYF
NA	TRBJ1-2	TRBD1	TRBV6-1	TGTGCCAGCAGAGGGGGCGGGCAGGGATCTCATGGCTACACCTTC	CASRGGGQGSHGYTF